This T cell receptor beta chain emerged from a study of graft-versus-host responses after intestinal transplantation. Notes on the study in general: GvH clonotypes were identified within recipient marrow, with a subset emerging first in ileum or blood.

A remark on this clone: Its antigen is still unknown.

The data were produced by immunoSEQ multiplex PCR, yet TCRdb's version contains in-frame clones alone and is incomplete. Of roughly 4,000 clones listed, under 75% are singletons. Graft tissue processing released intraepithelial and lamina propria lymphocytes. With 1 base removed from V and 2 bases from J, the gap between germline ends came to 17 bases. Germline V gene sequence: CDR1 MDHEN, CDR2 SYDVKM. This CDR3 is built from 17 residues. This sequence was found in a human patient who received an intestinal transplant, so some T cells may come from the graft donor. Sequencing used ileum tissue, obtained 17 days after transplant. The J gene is TRBJ1-1, the V gene TRBV28; D not resolved. In DNA, the CDR3 is TGTGCCAGCAGTTTATATAGTCCGAAGAGGGTCAACACTGAAGCTTTCTTT. Its protein product is CASSLYSPKRVNTEAFF.